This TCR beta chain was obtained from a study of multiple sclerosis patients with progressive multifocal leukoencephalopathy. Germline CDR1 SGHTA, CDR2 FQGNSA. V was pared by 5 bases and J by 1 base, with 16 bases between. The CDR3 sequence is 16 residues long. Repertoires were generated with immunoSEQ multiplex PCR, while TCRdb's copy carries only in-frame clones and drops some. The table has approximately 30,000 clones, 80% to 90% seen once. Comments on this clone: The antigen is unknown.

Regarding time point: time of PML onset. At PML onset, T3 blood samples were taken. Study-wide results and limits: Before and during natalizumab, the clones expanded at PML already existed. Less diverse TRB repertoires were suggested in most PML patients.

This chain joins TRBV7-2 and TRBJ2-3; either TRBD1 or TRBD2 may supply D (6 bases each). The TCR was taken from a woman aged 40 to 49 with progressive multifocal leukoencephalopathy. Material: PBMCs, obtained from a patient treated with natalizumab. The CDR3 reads CASSVLGGPGTDTQYF. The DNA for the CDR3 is TGTGCCAGCAGCGTGTTGGGGGGCCCCGGCACAGATACGCAGTATTTT. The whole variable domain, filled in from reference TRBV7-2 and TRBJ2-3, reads GAGVSQSPSNKVTEKGKDVELRCDPISGHTALYWYRQSLGQGLEFLIYFQGNSAPDKSGLPSDRFSAERTGGSVSTLTIQRTQQEDSAVYLCASSVLGGPGTDTQYFGPGTRLTVL.